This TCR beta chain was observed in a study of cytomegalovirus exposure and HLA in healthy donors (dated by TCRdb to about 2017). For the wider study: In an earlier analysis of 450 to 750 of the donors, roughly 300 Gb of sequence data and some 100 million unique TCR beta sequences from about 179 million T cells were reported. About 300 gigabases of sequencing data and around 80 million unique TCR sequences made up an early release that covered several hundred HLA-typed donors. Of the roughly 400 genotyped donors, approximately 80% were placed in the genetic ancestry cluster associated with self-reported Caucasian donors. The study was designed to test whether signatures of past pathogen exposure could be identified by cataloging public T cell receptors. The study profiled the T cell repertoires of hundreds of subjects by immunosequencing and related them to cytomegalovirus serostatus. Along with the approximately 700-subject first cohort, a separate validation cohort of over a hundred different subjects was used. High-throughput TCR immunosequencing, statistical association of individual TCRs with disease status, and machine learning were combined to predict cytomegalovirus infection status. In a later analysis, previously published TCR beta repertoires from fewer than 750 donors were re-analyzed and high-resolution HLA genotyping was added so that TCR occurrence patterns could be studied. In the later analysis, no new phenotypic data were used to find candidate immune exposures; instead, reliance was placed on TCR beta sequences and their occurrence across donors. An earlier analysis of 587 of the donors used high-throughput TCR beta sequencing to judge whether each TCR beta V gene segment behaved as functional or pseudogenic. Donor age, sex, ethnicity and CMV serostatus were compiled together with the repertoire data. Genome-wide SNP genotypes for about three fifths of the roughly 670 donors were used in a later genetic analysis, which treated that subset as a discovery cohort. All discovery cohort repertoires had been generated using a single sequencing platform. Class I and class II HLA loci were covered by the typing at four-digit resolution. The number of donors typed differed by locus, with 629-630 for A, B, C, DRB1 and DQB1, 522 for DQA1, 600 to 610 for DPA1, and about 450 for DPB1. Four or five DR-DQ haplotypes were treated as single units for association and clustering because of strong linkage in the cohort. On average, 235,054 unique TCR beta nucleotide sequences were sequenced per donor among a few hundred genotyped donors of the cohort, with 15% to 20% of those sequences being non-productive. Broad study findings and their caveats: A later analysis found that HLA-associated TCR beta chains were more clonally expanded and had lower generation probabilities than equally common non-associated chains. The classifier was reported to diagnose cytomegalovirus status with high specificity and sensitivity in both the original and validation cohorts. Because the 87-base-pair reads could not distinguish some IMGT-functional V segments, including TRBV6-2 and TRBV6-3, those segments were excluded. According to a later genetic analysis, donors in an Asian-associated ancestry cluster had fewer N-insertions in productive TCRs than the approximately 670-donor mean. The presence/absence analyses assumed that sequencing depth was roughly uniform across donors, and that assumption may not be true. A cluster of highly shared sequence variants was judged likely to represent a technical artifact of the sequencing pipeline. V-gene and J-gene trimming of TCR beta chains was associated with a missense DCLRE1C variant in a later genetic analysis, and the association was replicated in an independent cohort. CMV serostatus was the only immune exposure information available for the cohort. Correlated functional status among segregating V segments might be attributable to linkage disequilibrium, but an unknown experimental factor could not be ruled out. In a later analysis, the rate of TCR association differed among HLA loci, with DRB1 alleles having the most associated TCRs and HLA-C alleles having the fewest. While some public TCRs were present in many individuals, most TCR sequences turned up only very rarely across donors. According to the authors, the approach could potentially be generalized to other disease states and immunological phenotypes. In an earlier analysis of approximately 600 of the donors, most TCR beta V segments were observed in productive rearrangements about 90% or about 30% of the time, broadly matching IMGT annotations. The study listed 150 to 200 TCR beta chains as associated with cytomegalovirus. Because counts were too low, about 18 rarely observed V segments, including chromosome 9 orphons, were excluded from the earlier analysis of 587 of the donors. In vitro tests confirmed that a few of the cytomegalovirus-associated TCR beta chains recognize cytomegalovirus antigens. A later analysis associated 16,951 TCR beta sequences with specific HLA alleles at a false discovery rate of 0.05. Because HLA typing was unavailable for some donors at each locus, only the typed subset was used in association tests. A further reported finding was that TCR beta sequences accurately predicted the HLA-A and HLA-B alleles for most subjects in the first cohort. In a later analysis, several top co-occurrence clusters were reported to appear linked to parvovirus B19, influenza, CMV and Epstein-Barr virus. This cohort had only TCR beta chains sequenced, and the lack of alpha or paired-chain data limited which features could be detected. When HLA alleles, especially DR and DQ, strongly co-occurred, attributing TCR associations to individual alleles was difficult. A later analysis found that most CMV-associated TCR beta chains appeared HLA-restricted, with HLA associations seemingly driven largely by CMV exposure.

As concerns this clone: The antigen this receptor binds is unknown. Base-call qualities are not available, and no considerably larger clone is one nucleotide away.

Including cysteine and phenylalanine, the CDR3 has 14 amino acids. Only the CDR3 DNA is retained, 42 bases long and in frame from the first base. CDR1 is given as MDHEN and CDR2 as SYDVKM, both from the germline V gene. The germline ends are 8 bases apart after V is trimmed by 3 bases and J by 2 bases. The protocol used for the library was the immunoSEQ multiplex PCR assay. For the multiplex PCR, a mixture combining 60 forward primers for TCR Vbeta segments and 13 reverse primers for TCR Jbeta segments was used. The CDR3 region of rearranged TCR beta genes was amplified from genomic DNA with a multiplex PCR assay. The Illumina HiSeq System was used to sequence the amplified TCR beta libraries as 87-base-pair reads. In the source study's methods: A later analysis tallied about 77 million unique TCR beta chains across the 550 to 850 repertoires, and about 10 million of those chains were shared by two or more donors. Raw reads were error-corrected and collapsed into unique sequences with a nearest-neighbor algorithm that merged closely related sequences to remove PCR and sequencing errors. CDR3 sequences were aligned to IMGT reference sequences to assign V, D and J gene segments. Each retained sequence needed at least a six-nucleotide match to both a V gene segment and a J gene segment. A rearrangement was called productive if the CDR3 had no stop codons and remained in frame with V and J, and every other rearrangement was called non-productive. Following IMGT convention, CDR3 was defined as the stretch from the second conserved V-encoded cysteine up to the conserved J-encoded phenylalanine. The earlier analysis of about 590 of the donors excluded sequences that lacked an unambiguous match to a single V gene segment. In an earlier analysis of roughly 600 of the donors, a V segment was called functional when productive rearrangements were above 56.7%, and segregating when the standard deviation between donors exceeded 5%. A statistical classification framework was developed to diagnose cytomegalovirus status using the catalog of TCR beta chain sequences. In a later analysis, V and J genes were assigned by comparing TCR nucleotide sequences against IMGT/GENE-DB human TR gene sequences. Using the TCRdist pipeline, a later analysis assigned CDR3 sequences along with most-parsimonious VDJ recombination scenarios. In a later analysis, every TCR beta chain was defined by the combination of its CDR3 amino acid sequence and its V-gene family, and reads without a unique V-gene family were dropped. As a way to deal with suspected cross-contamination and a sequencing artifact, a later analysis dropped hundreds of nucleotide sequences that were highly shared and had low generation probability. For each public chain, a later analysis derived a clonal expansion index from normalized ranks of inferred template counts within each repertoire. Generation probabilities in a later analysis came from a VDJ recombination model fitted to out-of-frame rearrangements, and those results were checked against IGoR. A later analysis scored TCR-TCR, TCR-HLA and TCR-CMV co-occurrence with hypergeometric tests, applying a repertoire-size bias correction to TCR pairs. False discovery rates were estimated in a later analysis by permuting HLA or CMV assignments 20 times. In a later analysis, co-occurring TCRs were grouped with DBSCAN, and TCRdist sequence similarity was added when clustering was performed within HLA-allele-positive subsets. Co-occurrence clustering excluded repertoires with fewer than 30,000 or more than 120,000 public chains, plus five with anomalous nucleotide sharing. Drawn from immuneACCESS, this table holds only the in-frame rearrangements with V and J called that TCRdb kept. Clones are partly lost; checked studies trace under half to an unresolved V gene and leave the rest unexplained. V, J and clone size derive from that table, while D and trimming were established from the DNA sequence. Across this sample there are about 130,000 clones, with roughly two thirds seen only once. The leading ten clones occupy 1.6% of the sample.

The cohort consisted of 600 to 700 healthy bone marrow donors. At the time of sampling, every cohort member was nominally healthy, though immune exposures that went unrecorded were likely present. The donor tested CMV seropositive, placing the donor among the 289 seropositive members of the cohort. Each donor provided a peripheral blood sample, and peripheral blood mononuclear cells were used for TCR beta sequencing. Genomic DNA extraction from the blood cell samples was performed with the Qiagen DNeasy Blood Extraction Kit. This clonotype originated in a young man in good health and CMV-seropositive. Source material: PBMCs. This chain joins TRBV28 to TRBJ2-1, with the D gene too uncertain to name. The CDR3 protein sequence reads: CASSFYHTYNEQFF. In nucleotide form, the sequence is TGTGCCAGCAGTTTTTATCACACCTACAATGAGCAGTTCTTC. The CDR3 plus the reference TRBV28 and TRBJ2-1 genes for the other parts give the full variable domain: DVKVTQSSRYLVKRTGEKVFLECVQDMDHENMFWYRQDPGLGLRLIYFSYDVKMKEKGDIPEGYSVSREKKERFSLILESASTNQTSMYLCASSFYHTYNEQFFGPGTRLTVL.